The clone carrying this TCR beta chain showed up many times. One entry per CDR3 protein, called by TCRdb with MiXCR from the 5' RACE reads. The table lists 45,000 or so distinct CDR3 sequences, roughly 6.3% of them singletons. This sample is part of a study of neurological immune-mediated disorders. CDR3 length: 12 residues. Trimming cost V 6 bases and J 4 bases, with 12 bases left between them. Germline lookup yields CDR1 DFQATT and CDR2 SNEGSKA (reference sequence). The receptor's source is a woman in her thirties or forties in good health. The sequenced sample consisted of CD4+ T cells from blood. The chain couples TRBV20-1 to TRBJ1-2; perhaps TRBD1 as D (6 bases). CDR3 residues: CSASGQTYGYTF. The CDR3 DNA is TGCAGTGCGTCCGGACAGACCTATGGCTACACCTTC.